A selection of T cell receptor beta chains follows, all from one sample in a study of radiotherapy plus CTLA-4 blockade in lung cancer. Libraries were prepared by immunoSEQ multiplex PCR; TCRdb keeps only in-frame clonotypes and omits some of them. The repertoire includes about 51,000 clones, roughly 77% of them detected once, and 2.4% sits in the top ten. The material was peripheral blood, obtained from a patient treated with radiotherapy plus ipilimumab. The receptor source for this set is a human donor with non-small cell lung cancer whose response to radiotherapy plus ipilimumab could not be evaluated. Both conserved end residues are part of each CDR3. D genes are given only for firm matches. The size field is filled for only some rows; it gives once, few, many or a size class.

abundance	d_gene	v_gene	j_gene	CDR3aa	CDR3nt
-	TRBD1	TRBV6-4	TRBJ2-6	CASSQRAGGSGANVLTF	TGTGCCAGCAGTCAACGGGCAGGGGGCTCTGGGGCCAACGTCCTGACTTTC
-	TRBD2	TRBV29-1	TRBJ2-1	CSVEDLGAGGFNEQFF	TGCAGCGTTGAAGATCTGGGGGCGGGAGGGTTCAATGAGCAGTTCTTC
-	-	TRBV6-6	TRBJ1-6	CASSYYLDNSPLHF	TGTGCCAGCAGTTACTACCTAGATAATTCACCCCTCCACTTT
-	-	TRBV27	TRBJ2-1	CASSIGGRAYNEQFF	TGTGCCAGCAGCATCGGGGGGCGTGCCTACAATGAGCAGTTCTTC
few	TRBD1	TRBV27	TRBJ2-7	CASSRTGGSYEQYF	TGTGCCAGCAGTCGGACAGGGGGGTCGTACGAGCAGTACTTC
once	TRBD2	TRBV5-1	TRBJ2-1	CASSLLAESSYNEQFF	TGCGCCAGCAGCCTTCTAGCGGAGAGCTCCTACAATGAGCAGTTCTTC
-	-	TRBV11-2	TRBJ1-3	CASSLDSTSGNTIYF	TGTGCCAGCAGCTTAGATTCGACATCGGGAAACACCATATATTTT
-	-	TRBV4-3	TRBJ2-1	CASSHTRDTYNEQFF	TGCGCCAGCAGCCACACCAGGGACACTTACAATGAGCAGTTCTTC
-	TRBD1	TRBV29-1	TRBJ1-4	CSVTGTVNEKLFF	TGCAGCGTCACGGGGACAGTGAATGAAAAACTGTTTTTT
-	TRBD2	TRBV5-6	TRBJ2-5	CASSTGLAGETQYF	TGTGCCAGCAGCACCGGACTAGCCGGGGAGACCCAGTACTTC
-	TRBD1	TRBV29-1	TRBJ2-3	CSATGTGGSDTQYF	TGCAGCGCGACAGGGACAGGGGGCTCAGATACGCAGTATTTT
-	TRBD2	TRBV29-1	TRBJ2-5	CSGTSGGSWAQYF	TGCAGTGGCACTAGCGGGGGGTCATGGGCCCAGTACTTC
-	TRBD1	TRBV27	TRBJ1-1	CASRQGPFEAFF	TGTGCCAGCAGACAGGGGCCTTTTGAAGCTTTCTTT
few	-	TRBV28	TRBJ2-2	CASNWGRGELFF	TGTGCCAGCAATTGGGGGCGCGGGGAGCTGTTTTTT
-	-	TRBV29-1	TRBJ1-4	CSVGGGINEKLFF	TGCAGCGTTGGGGGAGGTATTAATGAAAAACTGTTTTTT
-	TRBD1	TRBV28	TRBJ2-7	CASSPPGQGGSYEQYF	TGTGCCAGCAGTCCACCGGGACAGGGGGGTTCCTACGAGCAGTACTTC
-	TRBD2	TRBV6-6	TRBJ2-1	CASSYLAGGGEQFF	TGTGCCAGCAGTTATCTAGCGGGAGGGGGTGAGCAGTTCTTC
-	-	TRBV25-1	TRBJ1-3	CASSDSGGSGNTIYF	TGTGCCAGCAGTGATTCCGGGGGCTCTGGAAACACCATATATTTT
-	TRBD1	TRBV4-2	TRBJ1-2	CASSQYFQGQGKSGYTF	TGTGCCAGCAGCCAATATTTTCAGGGACAGGGAAAAAGTGGCTACACCTTC
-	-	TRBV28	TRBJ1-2	CASSRMVYGYTF	TGTGCGTCATCGCGGATGGTCTATGGCTACACCTTC
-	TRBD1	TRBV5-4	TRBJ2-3	CASSQRTGVRTDTQYF	TGTGCCAGCAGCCAGAGGACAGGGGTCCGCACAGATACGCAGTATTTT
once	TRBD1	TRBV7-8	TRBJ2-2	CASSSTGGNTGELFF	TGTGCCAGCAGCTCGACAGGGGGGAACACCGGGGAGCTGTTTTTT
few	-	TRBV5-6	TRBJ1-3	CASSLLRGSGNTIYF	TGTGCCAGCAGCCTTCTCAGGGGCTCTGGAAACACCATATATTTT
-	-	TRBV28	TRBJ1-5	CASSLSPLYQPQHF	TGTGCCAGCAGTTTATCTCCACTTTATCAGCCCCAGCATTTT
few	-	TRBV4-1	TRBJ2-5	CASSHPDGYQETQYF	TGCGCCAGCAGCCATCCAGACGGGTACCAAGAGACCCAGTACTTC
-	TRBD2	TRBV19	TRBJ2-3	CASSISGRALLTDTQYF	TGTGCCAGTAGTATAAGCGGGAGGGCTTTATTGACAGATACGCAGTATTTT
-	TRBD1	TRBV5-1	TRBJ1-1	CASSLGQGIGEAFF	TGCGCCAGCAGCTTAGGACAGGGGATCGGTGAAGCTTTCTTT
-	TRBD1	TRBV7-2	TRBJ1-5	CASSWSGTGAYQPQHF	TGTGCCAGCAGCTGGTCCGGGACAGGGGCGTATCAGCCCCAGCATTTT
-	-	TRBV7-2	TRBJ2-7	CASSFPVSTYEQYF	TGTGCCAGCAGCTTCCCTGTTTCTACCTACGAGCAGTACTTC
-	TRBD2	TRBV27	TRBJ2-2	CASSFASGLFTGELFF	TGTGCCAGCAGTTTTGCTAGCGGGTTATTCACCGGGGAGCTGTTTTTT
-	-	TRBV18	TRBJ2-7	CASSVSQGSYEQYF	TGTGCCAGCTCGGTCTCGCAGGGCTCCTACGAGCAGTACTTC
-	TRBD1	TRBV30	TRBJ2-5	CAWSVLKGAGETQYF	TGTGCCTGGAGTGTACTAAAGGGGGCAGGCGAGACCCAGTACTTC
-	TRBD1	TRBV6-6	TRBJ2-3	CASTNLKIQGADTQYF	TGTGCCAGCACCAACCTTAAGATACAGGGGGCGGATACGCAGTATTTT
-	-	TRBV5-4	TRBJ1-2	CASSLDRYGYTF	TGTGCCAGCAGCCTGGACAGATATGGCTACACCTTC
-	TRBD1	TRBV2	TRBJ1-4	CATKSRQGSNEKLFF	TGTGCCACCAAGTCCCGACAGGGTTCCAACGAAAAACTGTTTTTT
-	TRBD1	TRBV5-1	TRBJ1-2	CASSHAGTGGEGYTF	TGCGCCAGCAGCCACGCCGGGACAGGGGGGGAAGGCTACACCTTC
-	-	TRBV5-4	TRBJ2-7	CASSLDGRAYYEQYF	TGTGCCAGCAGCTTGGATGGGCGAGCCTACTACGAGCAGTACTTC
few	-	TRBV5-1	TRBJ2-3	CASSPGTSKFTTDTQYF	TGCGCCAGCAGCCCGGGGACTTCAAAATTTACCACAGATACGCAGTATTTT
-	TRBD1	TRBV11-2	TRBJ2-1	CASSLYRGSSYNEQFF	TGTGCCAGCAGCTTATACAGGGGAAGTTCCTACAATGAGCAGTTCTTC
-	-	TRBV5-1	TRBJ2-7	CASSLEAGHSYEQYF	TGCGCCAGCAGCTTGGAGGCCGGACACTCCTACGAGCAGTACTTC
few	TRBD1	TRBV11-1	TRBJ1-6	CASSPLTGGGSPLHF	TGTGCCAGCAGCCCGCTGACAGGGGGAGGCTCACCCCTCCACTTT
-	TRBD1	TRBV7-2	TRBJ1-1	CASSLRQGGTEAFF	TGTGCCAGCAGCCTGCGACAGGGTGGCACTGAAGCTTTCTTT
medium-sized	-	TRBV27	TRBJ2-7	CASSLVGDEQYF	TGTGCCAGCAGTTTAGTCGGAGACGAGCAGTACTTC
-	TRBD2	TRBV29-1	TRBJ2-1	CSGGLAGGVGSYNEQFF	TGCAGCGGAGGACTAGCGGGAGGCGTGGGCTCCTACAATGAGCAGTTCTTC
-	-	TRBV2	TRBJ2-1	CASRVDSLSWNEQFF	TGTGCCAGCAGGGTGGACTCCCTCTCGTGGAATGAGCAGTTCTTC